A selection of T cell receptor beta chains follows, all from one sample in a study of blood T cell repertoires in COVID-19. Clones were read by immunoSEQ multiplex PCR, and TCRdb kept only the in-frame ones, dropping some. The table lists roughly 55,000 clones, just under 80% of them singletons. What was sequenced was peripheral blood. These receptors were obtained from a human donor with active or convalescent COVID-19. The donor label of this sample is uncertain. Each CDR3 is given with its conserved first and last residue. The order of the fields is J gene, D gene, clone size, V gene, CDR3 protein, CDR3 DNA. A D gene is named only where the DNA matches it firmly. Rows give clone size only sometimes, using once, few, many, or a class for an expanded clone.

TRBJ2-2 TRBD1 . TRBV6-1 CASSEHRGPGELFF TGTGCCAGCAGTGAGCACAGGGGCCCCGGGGAGCTGTTTTTT
TRBJ2-1 . . TRBV19 CASSTPGLTSNEQFF TGTGCCAGTAGTACACCGGGACTTACGTCCAATGAGCAGTTCTTC
TRBJ1-5 . . TRBV6-5 CASSFNSNQPQHF TGTGCCAGCAGTTTCAATAGCAATCAGCCCCAGCATTTT
TRBJ2-7 . . TRBV5-1 CASSLAGGEQYF TGCGCCAGCAGCTTGGCAGGGGGGGAGCAGTACTTC
TRBJ1-2 TRBD1 . TRBV11-2 CASSPRQGNYIFYGYTF TGTGCCAGCAGCCCGCGACAGGGCAACTATATTTTCTATGGCTACACCTTC
TRBJ2-7 TRBD1 once TRBV24-1 CATSDPRDRAPYEQYF TGTGCCACCAGTGACCCCCGCGACAGGGCCCCCTACGAGCAGTACTTC
TRBJ2-5 TRBD2 once TRBV7-9 CASSPGTRGTQYF TGTGCCAGCAGCCCCGGGACTAGGGGGACCCAGTACTTC
TRBJ2-3 TRBD2 . TRBV5-1 CASSLATGGAGTDTQYF TGCGCCAGCAGCTTGGCGACCGGGGGGGCAGGCACAGATACGCAGTATTTT
TRBJ2-3 . few TRBV6-5 CASRSGSTDTQYF TGTGCCAGCAGGTCCGGGAGCACAGATACGCAGTATTTT
TRBJ1-4 TRBD1 . TRBV6-5 CASSRQGTNEKLFF TGTGCCAGCAGTAGACAGGGGACTAATGAAAAACTGTTTTTT
TRBJ2-6 . . TRBV27 CASLRLNSGANVLTF TGTGCCAGCCTTCGACTGAACTCTGGGGCCAACGTCCTGACTTTC
TRBJ2-5 . . TRBV24-1 CATSDPYPTGTETQYF TGTGCCACCAGTGATCCCTACCCTACAGGGACGGAGACCCAGTACTTC
TRBJ1-1 . . TRBV19 CASSISVANTEAFF TGTGCCAGTAGTATATCCGTAGCGAACACTGAAGCTTTCTTT
TRBJ2-1 . . TRBV23-1 CASSQFRAGIGYNEQFF TGCGCCAGCAGTCAATTCAGGGCAGGGATAGGGTACAATGAGCAGTTCTTC
TRBJ2-7 . . TRBV2 CASMGSTYEQYF TGTGCCAGCATGGGCTCTACCTACGAGCAGTACTTC
TRBJ1-4 TRBD1 . TRBV19 CASSIGLGQGARSSEKLFF TGTGCCAGTAGTATAGGTCTAGGGCAGGGGGCGCGAAGTTCTGAAAAACTGTTTTTT
TRBJ2-7 . . TRBV2 CASSGTGLYEQYF TGTGCCAGCAGTGGAACAGGCCTCTACGAGCAGTACTTC
TRBJ1-6 TRBD1 . TRBV25-1 CASAFPDRGLGVPSPLHF TGTGCCAGCGCTTTCCCGGACAGGGGCTTGGGTGTACCGTCACCCCTCCACTTT
TRBJ1-2 . . TRBV7-2 CASSPRGTSSYGYTF TGTGCCAGCAGCCCCCGAGGGACATCCTCCTATGGCTACACCTTC
TRBJ1-2 . . TRBV7-3 CASSLGGTANYGYTF TGTGCCAGCAGCCTCGGGGGGACCGCTAACTATGGCTACACCTTC
TRBJ1-3 . . TRBV7-2 CASSRPFSRSSGNTIYF TGTGCCAGCAGCCGTCCTTTTTCACGGTCTTCTGGAAACACCATATATTTT
TRBJ2-3 TRBD2 few TRBV12-5 CASGLLTSGRGDTQYF TGTGCTAGTGGTTTACTCACTAGCGGGAGAGGAGATACGCAGTATTTT
TRBJ2-7 TRBD1 once TRBV5-1 CASSSLRDRGNEQYF TGCGCCAGCAGCTCACTCCGGGACAGGGGTAACGAGCAGTACTTC
TRBJ1-2 . . TRBV9 CASSVPGVEGYTF TGTGCCAGCAGCGTACCGGGGGTGGAGGGCTACACCTTC
TRBJ1-1 . many TRBV5-1 CASWEGRRTEAFF TGCGCCAGCTGGGAGGGGAGGCGCACTGAAGCTTTCTTT
TRBJ1-6 . . TRBV5-4 CASSLGSRNYYNSPLHF TGTGCCAGCAGCTTGGGGTCCAGAAACTACTATAATTCACCCCTCCACTTT
TRBJ1-2 TRBD1 . TRBV11-2 CASSLSGQGAYGYTF TGTGCCAGCAGCTTAAGCGGGCAGGGGGCTTATGGCTACACCTTC
TRBJ1-4 TRBD1 . TRBV24-1 CATSDLGTGINEKLFF TGTGCCACCAGTGACCTCGGGACAGGGATAAATGAAAAACTGTTTTTT
TRBJ2-5 . . TRBV21-1 CASSTSTGGDQETQYF TGTGCCAGCAGCACCTCGACAGGGGGCGACCAAGAGACCCAGTACTTC
TRBJ2-7 . once TRBV6-6 CASSYGPGSYEQYF TGTGCCAGCAGTTACGGCCCAGGGTCCTACGAGCAGTACTTC
TRBJ2-1 . . TRBV4-1 CASSQEGSISYNEQFF TGCGCCAGCAGCCAAGAGGGGAGTATCTCCTACAATGAGCAGTTCTTC
TRBJ2-1 TRBD1 large TRBV7-3 CASSWGQGEGYEQFF TGTGCCAGCAGCTGGGGACAGGGGGAGGGATATGAGCAGTTCTTC
TRBJ2-7 TRBD2 . TRBV28 CASLAGASYEQYF TGTGCCAGCCTAGCGGGCGCTTCCTACGAGCAGTACTTC
TRBJ2-3 TRBD2 . TRBV19 CASRGWLAGSDTQYF TGTGCCAGTAGAGGGTGGCTAGCGGGATCCGATACGCAGTATTTT
TRBJ2-1 . . TRBV21-1 CASSVLDSSYNEQFF TGTGCCAGCAGCGTATTGGACAGTTCCTACAATGAGCAGTTCTTC
TRBJ1-1 . . TRBV7-6 CASSYSGTINTEAFF TGTGCCAGCAGCTACTCCGGGACAATTAACACTGAAGCTTTCTTT
TRBJ2-2 . . TRBV7-3 CASGEPQNTGELFF TGTGCCAGCGGGGAGCCCCAGAACACCGGGGAGCTGTTTTTT
TRBJ2-5 TRBD2 . TRBV5-4 CASSSGLAGAEETQYF TGTGCCAGCAGTTCGGGACTAGCGGGAGCGGAAGAGACCCAGTACTTC
TRBJ1-4 TRBD1 . TRBV19 CATTSGTGIVTNEKLFF TGTGCCACAACTTCCGGGACAGGGATTGTCACTAATGAAAAACTGTTTTTT
TRBJ2-7 . . TRBV10-3 CAITDGGAYEQYF TGTGCCATCACGGACGGAGGGGCCTACGAGCAGTACTTC
TRBJ1-2 . . TRBV7-3 CASSLTGDGSGYTF TGTGCCAGCAGCTTAACAGGGGACGGGAGTGGCTACACCTTC
TRBJ2-2 . . TRBV21-1 CASSKAPCTGELFF TGTGCCAGCAGCAAAGCCCCGTGCACCGGGGAGCTGTTTTTT
TRBJ2-5 TRBD2 . TRBV7-2 CASTPGRLAGGETQYF TGTGCCAGCACCCCAGGTCGGTTAGCGGGAGGAGAGACCCAGTACTTC
TRBJ1-1 . . TRBV6-5 CATRGDGNTEAFF TGTGCCACCCGGGGGGACGGGAACACTGAAGCTTTCTTT
TRBJ2-5 . . TRBV7-6 CASSLAGLSLFETQYF TGTGCCAGCAGCTTAGCTGGGCTCTCCCTCTTTGAGACCCAGTACTTC
TRBJ2-7 . few TRBV11-1 CASTTLGSRGEQYF TGTGCCAGCACCACTCTCGGAAGTAGGGGGGAGCAGTACTTC
TRBJ2-2 . . TRBV30 CAWSVPGAHPGLFF TGTGCCTGGAGTGTACCTGGAGCGCACCCCGGGCTGTTTTTT
TRBJ2-1 . few TRBV9 CASSVSVPSYNEQFF TGTGCCAGCAGCGTGAGCGTACCATCCTACAATGAGCAGTTCTTC
TRBJ2-3 . few TRBV5-1 CASREQSSSTDTQYF TGCGCCAGCAGGGAGCAGAGCTCTAGCACAGATACGCAGTATTTT
TRBJ1-5 . once TRBV5-1 CASSLDDYSNQPQHF TGCGCCAGCAGCTTGGACGACTATAGCAATCAGCCCCAGCATTTT
TRBJ2-2 . . TRBV7-3 CASSLGLTGAVGELFF TGTGCCAGCAGCTTAGGGCTGACGGGAGCGGTCGGGGAGCTGTTTTTT
TRBJ2-7 . . TRBV5-1 CASSLEGALYEQYF TGCGCCAGCAGCTTGGAAGGGGCCCTCTACGAGCAGTACTTC